These 21 T cell receptor beta chains came from one sample sequenced in a study of shared clonotypes between healthy human individuals. Here immunoSEQ multiplex PCR was the method, and the copy in TCRdb shows in-frame clones only, minus some. Here the sample spans 95,000 to 120,000 clones, roughly 70% being singletons. Material for sequencing was memory CD8+ T cells sorted from blood. Subset indicated: CD45RO+ cells pooled with CCR7-negative TemRA cells. These receptors came from a woman aged 30 to 39 in good health.

In this sample, this clone turned up a few times. The chain carries TRBV5-1 and TRBJ2-1, with D possibly TRBD1 on 5 matching bases. CDR1 is SGHRS, CDR2 YFSETQ, per germline. The CDR3 loop spans 13 amino acids. Trimming pared 0 bases from V and 7 bases from J, leaving 8 bases between. The CDR3: CASSLGPGNEQFF. Here the CDR3 DNA reads TGCGCCAGCAGCTTGGGGCCAGGGAATGAGCAGTTCTTC. Together with reference TRBV5-1 and TRBJ2-1, the CDR3 gives the full variable domain: KAGVTQTPRYLIKTRGQQVTLSCSPISGHRSVSWYQQTPGQGLQFLFEYFSETQRNKGNFPGRFSGRQFSNSRSEMNVSTLELGDSALYLCASSLGPGNEQFFGPGTRLTVL.

The table lists this clone with a few counts. V is TRBV25-1 and J is TRBJ2-7, with 9 bases lining up with TRBD2. CDR3 size: 17 residues. Germline V lookup: CDR1 MGHDK, CDR2 SYGVNS. The trim removed 6 bases at V and 2 bases at J, leaving 14 bases unmatched. In DNA, the CDR3 is TGTGCCAGCAGCGGGGATAGCGGGAGCGTAAGGGCCTACGAGCAGTACTTC. It specifies CASSGDSGSVRAYEQYF.

The CDR3 spells CASSREFTGELFF. CDR3 coding DNA: TGTGCCAGCAGCAGGGAGTTCACCGGGGAGCTGTTTTTT. The chain links TRBV11-3 to TRBJ2-2, with a tentative D call TRBD2 (5 bases). The CDR3 has 13 residues. V was cut by 5 bases and J by 4 bases, with 8 bases left in between. The V gene's germline CDR1 is SGHNT and CDR2 YENEEA.

The V and J genes are TRBV29-1 and TRBJ2-2; D ambiguous. The CDR3 consists of 11 residues. The V gene lost 5 bases and the J gene lost 3 bases, with 4 bases spanning the gap. Germline CDR1 reads SQVTM; CDR2 reads ANQGSEA. In DNA, the CDR3 is TGCAGCGTTTTTTACACCGGGGAGCTGTTTTTT. It encodes CSVFYTGELFF.

The rearrangement links TRBV6-5 to TRBJ2-3, with D tentatively TRBD1 or TRBD2 (5 bases each). The V gene's germline CDR1 is MNHEY and CDR2 SVGAGI. The V and J ends lost 4 bases and 10 bases respectively, with 15 bases between them. This CDR3 region has 13 residues. The CDR3, as DNA: TGTGCCAGCAGTTCGGGGACGCTCTCTGCGCAGTATTTT. Its translation: CASSSGTLSAQYF.

The chain carries TRBV29-1 and TRBJ2-7, with D perhaps matching TRBD1 (6 bases). The CDR3 runs 14 residues. The V gene lost 4 bases and the J gene lost 2 bases, with 15 bases spanning the gap. The germline CDR1 and CDR2 sequences are SQVTM and ANQGSEA. The CDR3 nucleotides read TGCAGCGTTGGGAAGGGACAAGGGCCCTACGAGCAGTACTTC. This sequence encodes CSVGKGQGPYEQYF.

The rearrangement links TRBV10-3 to TRBJ2-1, with D maybe TRBD1 (5 bases). Trimming removed 10 bases at V and 1 base at J, with 8 bases between. The CDR3 contains 12 residues. Germline CDR1 ENHRY, CDR2 SYGVKD. The CDR3 region is CATRVSYNEQFF. Written as DNA, the CDR3 is TGTGCCACCAGGGTTTCCTACAATGAGCAGTTCTTC.

This clone was picked up a small number of times. The V gene is TRBV5-4, the J gene TRBJ1-2; a possible D gene is TRBD1 (5 bases). V was clipped by 4 bases and J by 6 bases, with 16 bases between them. CDR1 is SGHNT, CDR2 YYREEE, per germline (reference sequence). The CDR3 sequence is 14 residues long. The chain's CDR3 is CASSHPGLRHGYTF. As DNA, the CDR3 is TGTGCCAGCAGCCACCCGGGGCTGCGCCATGGCTACACCTTC.

The J gene is TRBJ2-3, the V gene TRBV5-6; 9 positions match TRBD1. The CDR3 is made up of 13 amino acids. V was clipped by 8 bases and J by 7 bases; unmatched bases: 8. Germline V gene sequence: CDR1 SGHDT, CDR2 YYEEEE. The CDR3 nucleotides read TGTGCCAGTACCGGGACAGGGACAAATACGCAGTATTTT. This encodes CASTGTGTNTQYF.

This clone was seen only a few times. The chain joins TRBV27 to TRBJ2-3; D is ambiguous. There are 15 residues in the CDR3. The V end lost 3 bases, the J end lost 1 base, and 11 bases lay between the germline ends. The germline CDR1 and CDR2 sequences are MNHEY and SMNVEV (reference sequence). The CDR3 sequence is CASSFPTGGTDTQYF. The CDR3 DNA reads as TGTGCCAGCAGTTTCCCCACTGGGGGCACAGATACGCAGTATTTT.

On this clone itself: The sample contains more than one DNA sequence encoding this CDR3. The chain uses TRBV19 and TRBJ2-1; 10 positions match TRBD2. Per germline, CDR1 LNHDA and CDR2 SQIVND (reference sequence). V trimming: 2 bases; J trimming: 7 bases; junction bases outside the gene matches: 5. This CDR3 spans 15 amino acids. The CDR3, as DNA: TGTGCCAGTAGTATACGGACTAGCGGTCTTAATGAGCAGTTCTTC. Its protein is CASSIRTSGLNEQFF.

This chain joins TRBV7-9 and TRBJ2-7; tentative D call: TRBD1 (5 bases). V shed 0 bases and J shed 2 bases, with 11 bases lying between them. The germline CDR1 and CDR2 sequences are SEHNR and FQNEAQ (reference sequence). CDR3 size: 15 residues. The CDR3 spells CASSLASGFAYEQYF. The CDR3 DNA reads as TGTGCCAGCAGCTTAGCGTCAGGGTTTGCCTACGAGCAGTACTTC.

This clone has only a few counts. V gene TRBV25-1 combines with J gene TRBJ2-1; D is unclear. The CDR3 has 15 residues. Germline V gene data show CDR1 as MGHDK and CDR2 as SYGVNS. Trimming stripped 1 base from V and 4 bases from J, with 11 bases between. CDR3 residues: CASSESTENYNEQFF. The CDR3 coding sequence is TGTGCCAGCAGTGAATCTACGGAGAATTACAATGAGCAGTTCTTC.

The chain uses TRBV13 and TRBJ2-2; 11 bases are shared with TRBD2. Germline loops: CDR1 PRHDT, CDR2 FYEKMQ (reference sequence). The J segment lost 1 base and the V segment lost 0 bases, leaving 7 bases of the junction unmatched. The CDR3 consists of 19 residues. The CDR3 sequence: CASSLGLAGELGNTGELFF. CDR3 in DNA: TGTGCCAGCAGCTTAGGACTAGCGGGAGAGTTGGGGAACACCGGGGAGCTGTTTTTT.

In its sample, this clone was seen a few times. V gene TRBV5-4 combines with J gene TRBJ2-1; D remains unclear. The V end lost 1 base, the J end lost 2 bases, and 10 bases lay between the germline ends. The CDR3 consists of 15 residues. Germline lookup yields CDR1 SGHNT and CDR2 YYREEE (reference sequence). The CDR3 sequence is CASSLSPFPYNEQFF. CDR3 bases: TGTGCCAGCAGCTTGTCCCCCTTTCCCTACAATGAGCAGTTCTTC.

This clone was counted at least ten times. Other DNA sequences of this sample code for an identical CDR3. The V and J genes are TRBV7-9 and TRBJ2-1; 7 bases are a match to TRBD2. Germline V gene sequence: CDR1 SEHNR, CDR2 FQNEAQ (reference sequence). The junction had 11 bases not matched to a gene; V was cut back by 5 bases and J by 4 bases. The CDR3 contains 16 residues. CDR3 protein: CASSPRGGSVYNEQFF. DNA of the CDR3: TGTGCCAGCAGCCCCCGTGGCGGGAGCGTTTACAATGAGCAGTTCTTC.

The rearrangement links TRBV27 to TRBJ2-7, with D perhaps TRBD1 (5 bases). The germline V gene has CDR1 MNHEY and CDR2 SMNVEV (reference sequence). Trimming pared 6 bases from V and 3 bases from J, leaving 15 bases between. This CDR3 contains 14 residues. In DNA, the CDR3 is TGTGCCAGCAGAGTCAGGCAGGGTTACTACGAGCAGTACTTC. It encodes CASRVRQGYYEQYF.

The V and J genes are TRBV29-1 and TRBJ1-1; 7 bases map to TRBD1. The ends lost 6 bases at V and 1 base at J; junction bases unmatched: 8. Germline CDR1 SQVTM, CDR2 ANQGSEA. The CDR3 has 14 residues. For the CDR3, the DNA is TGCAGCGTAGCTACAGGGGATGGGAACACTGAAGCTTTCTTT. Protein sequence: CSVATGDGNTEAFF.

The chain recombines TRBV9 with TRBJ2-7; D not certain. The CDR3 spans 13 residues. Germline values: CDR1 SGDLS, CDR2 YYNGEE. V was cut by 3 bases and J by 7 bases, with 14 bases left in between. Here the CDR3 reads CASSAPSREEQYF. CDR3 sequence (DNA): TGTGCCAGCAGCGCTCCGTCTAGAGAGGAGCAGTACTTC.

The chain employs TRBV27 and TRBJ2-7; no definite D call. The CDR3 is 15 residues long. V lost 6 bases, J lost 0 bases, and 15 bases lay in between. The germline CDR1 and CDR2 sequences are MNHEY and SMNVEV (reference sequence). The CDR3, as DNA: TGTGCCAGCAGAGAACGAGACACCTTCTCCTACGAGCAGTACTTC. Translation: CASRERDTFSYEQYF.

The chain couples TRBV19 to TRBJ1-5, with 10 bases identical to TRBD1. In germline, CDR1 is LNHDA, CDR2 SQIVND (reference sequence). Germline trimming cut 4 bases from V and 7 bases from J; bases unmatched to any gene: 7. This CDR3 is built from 15 residues. The CDR3 sequence is CASSTGTGDFQPQHF. As DNA, the CDR3 is TGTGCCAGTAGTACCGGGACAGGGGATTTCCAGCCCCAGCATTTT.